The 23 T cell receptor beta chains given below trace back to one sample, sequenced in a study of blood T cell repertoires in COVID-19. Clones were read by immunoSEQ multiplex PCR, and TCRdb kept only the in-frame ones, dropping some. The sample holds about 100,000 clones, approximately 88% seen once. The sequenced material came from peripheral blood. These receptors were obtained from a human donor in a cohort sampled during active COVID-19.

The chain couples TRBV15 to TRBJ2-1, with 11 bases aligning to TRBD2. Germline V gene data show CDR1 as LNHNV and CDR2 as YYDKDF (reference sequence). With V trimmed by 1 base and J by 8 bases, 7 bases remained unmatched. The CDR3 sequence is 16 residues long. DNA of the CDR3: TGTGCCACCAGCAGAGTTTTAGCGGGAGGGTTCGATGAGCAGTTCTTC. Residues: CATSRVLAGGFDEQFF.

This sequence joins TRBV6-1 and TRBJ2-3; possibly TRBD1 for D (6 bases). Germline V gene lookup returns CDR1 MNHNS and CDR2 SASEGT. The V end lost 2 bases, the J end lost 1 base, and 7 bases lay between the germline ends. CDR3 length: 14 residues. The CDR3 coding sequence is TGTGCCAGCAGTGAAAACAGGGGCACAGATACGCAGTATTTT. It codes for CASSENRGTDTQYF.

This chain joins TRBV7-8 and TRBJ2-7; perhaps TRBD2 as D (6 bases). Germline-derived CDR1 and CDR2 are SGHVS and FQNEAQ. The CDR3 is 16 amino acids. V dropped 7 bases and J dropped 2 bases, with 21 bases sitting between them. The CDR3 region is CASKYGVVADPYEQYF. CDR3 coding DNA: TGTGCCAGCAAGTACGGTGTGGTAGCGGATCCCTACGAGCAGTACTTC.

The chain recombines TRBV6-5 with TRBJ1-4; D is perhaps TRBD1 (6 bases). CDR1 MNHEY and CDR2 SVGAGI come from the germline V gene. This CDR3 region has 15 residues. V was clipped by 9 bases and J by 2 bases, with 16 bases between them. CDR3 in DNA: TGTGCCAGTGAGGGGGGGAGAGCTACTAATGAAAAACTGTTTTTT. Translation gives CASEGGRATNEKLFF.

The CDR3 DNA reads as TGTGCCAGCAGCTGGGGGCCGGTTGACTACGAGCAGTACTTC. This gives the protein CASSWGPVDYEQYF. The chain joins TRBV5-5 to TRBJ2-7; TRBD1 might be the D (6 bases). V shed 3 bases and J shed 3 bases, with 13 bases lying between them. Germline-derived CDR1 and CDR2 are SGHKS and YYEKEE (reference sequence). The CDR3 covers 14 residues.

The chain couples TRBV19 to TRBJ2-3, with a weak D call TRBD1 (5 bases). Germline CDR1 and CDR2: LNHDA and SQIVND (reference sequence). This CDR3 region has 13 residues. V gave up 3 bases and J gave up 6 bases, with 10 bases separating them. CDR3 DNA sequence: TGTGCCAGTAGTATGGCTTGGGGCGATACGCAGTATTTT. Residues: CASSMAWGDTQYF.

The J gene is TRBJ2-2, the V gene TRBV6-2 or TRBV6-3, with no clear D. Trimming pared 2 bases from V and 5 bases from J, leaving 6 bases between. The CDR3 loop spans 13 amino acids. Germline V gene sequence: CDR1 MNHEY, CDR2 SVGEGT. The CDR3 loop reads CASSYGQTGELFF. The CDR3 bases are TGTGCCAGCAGTTACGGGCAGACCGGGGAGCTGTTTTTT.

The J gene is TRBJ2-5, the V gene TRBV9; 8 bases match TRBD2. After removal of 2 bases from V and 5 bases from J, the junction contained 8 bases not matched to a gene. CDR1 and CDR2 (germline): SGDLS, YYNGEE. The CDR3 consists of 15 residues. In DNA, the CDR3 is TGTGCCAGCAGCGTCCGGGAGGGCCGCGGGGAGACCCAGTACTTC. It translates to CASSVREGRGETQYF.

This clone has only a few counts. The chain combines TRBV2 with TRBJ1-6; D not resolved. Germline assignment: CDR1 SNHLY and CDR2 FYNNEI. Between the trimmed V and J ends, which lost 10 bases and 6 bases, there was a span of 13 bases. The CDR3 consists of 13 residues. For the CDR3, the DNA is TGTGCCACCGGACTCGATGGTAATTCACCCCTCCACTTT. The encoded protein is CATGLDGNSPLHF.

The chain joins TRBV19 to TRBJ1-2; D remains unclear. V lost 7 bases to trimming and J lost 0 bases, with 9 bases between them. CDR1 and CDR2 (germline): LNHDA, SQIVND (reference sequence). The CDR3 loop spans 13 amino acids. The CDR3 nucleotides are TGTGCCAGTACACCTATTACTAACTATGGCTACACCTTC. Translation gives CASTPITNYGYTF.

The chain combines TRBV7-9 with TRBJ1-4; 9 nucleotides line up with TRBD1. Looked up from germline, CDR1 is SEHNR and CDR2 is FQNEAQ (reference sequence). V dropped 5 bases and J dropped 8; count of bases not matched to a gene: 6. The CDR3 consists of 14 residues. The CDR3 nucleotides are TGTGCCAGCAGCCGGACAGGGGCCAGGGAAAAACTGTTTTTT. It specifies CASSRTGAREKLFF.

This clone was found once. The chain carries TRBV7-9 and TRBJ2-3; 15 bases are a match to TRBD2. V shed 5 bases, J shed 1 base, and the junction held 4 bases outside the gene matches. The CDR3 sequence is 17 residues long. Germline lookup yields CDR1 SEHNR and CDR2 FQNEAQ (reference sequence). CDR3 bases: TGTGCCAGCAGCGGACTAGCGGGGGGGCCTGGCACAGATACGCAGTATTTT. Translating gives CASSGLAGGPGTDTQYF.

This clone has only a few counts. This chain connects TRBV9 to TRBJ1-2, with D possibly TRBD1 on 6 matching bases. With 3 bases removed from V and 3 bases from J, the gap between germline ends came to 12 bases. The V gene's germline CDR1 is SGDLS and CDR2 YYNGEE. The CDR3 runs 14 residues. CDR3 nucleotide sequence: TGTGCCAGCAGCGCGGGGGGGCGCGACTATGGCTACACCTTC. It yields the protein CASSAGGRDYGYTF.

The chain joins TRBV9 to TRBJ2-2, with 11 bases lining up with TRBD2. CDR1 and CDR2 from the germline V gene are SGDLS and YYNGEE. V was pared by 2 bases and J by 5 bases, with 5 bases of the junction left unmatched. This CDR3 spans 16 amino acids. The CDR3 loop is CASSVTSGGGTGELFF. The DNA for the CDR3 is TGTGCCAGCAGCGTTACTAGCGGGGGAGGGACCGGGGAGCTGTTTTTT.

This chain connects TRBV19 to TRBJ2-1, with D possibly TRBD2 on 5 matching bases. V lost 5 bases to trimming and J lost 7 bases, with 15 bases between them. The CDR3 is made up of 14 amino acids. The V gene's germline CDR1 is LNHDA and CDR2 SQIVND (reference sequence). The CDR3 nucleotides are TGTGCCAGTAGTCCCGGACTCCCTGGGAATGAGCAGTTCTTC. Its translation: CASSPGLPGNEQFF.

As DNA, the CDR3 is TGCGCCAGCAGCCGAGATCTAGGGACAGGACTCCGCTCCTACGAGCAGTACTTC. Translated, it gives CASSRDLGTGLRSYEQYF. The gene calls are TRBV4-1 and TRBJ2-7, with TRBD1 identical over 8 bases. Trimming removed 4 bases from V and 0 bases from J; junction bases left unmatched: 14. The CDR3 is 18 amino acids. Germline CDR1 is MGHRA and CDR2 is YSYEKL.

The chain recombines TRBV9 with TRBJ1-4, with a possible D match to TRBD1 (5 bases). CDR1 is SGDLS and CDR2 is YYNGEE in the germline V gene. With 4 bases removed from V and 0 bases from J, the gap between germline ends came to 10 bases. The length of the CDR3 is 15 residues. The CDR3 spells CASSPGHATNEKLFF. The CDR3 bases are TGTGCCAGCAGCCCCGGACACGCAACTAATGAAAAACTGTTTTTT.

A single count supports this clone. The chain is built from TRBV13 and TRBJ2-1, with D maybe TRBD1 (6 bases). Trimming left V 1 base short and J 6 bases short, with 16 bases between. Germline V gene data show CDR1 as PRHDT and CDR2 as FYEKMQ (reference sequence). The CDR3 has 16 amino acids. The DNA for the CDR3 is TGTGCCAGCAGCTTAGACGGTACAGGGATGCGCAATGAGCAGTTCTTC. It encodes CASSLDGTGMRNEQFF.

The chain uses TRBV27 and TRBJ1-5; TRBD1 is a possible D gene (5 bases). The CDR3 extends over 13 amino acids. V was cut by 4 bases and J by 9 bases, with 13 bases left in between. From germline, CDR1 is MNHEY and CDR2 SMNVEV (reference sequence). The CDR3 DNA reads TGTGCCAGCAGTTGGGGGGGAGAAACGCCCCAGCATTTT. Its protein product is CASSWGGETPQHF.

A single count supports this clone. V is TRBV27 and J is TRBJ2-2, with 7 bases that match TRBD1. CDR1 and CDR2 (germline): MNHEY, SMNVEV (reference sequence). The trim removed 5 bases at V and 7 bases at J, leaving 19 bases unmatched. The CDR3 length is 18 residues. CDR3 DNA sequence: TGTGCCAGCAGTGCCTCGGGATCTCATCAGGGGGACAACGGGGAGCTGTTTTTT. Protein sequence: CASSASGSHQGDNGELFF.

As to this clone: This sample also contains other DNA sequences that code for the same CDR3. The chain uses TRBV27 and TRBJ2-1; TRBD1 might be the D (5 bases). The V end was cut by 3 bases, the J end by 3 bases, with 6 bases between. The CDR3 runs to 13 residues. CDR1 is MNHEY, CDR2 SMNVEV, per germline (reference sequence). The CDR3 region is CASSFQGYNEQFF. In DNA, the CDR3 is TGTGCCAGCAGTTTTCAGGGCTACAATGAGCAGTTCTTC.

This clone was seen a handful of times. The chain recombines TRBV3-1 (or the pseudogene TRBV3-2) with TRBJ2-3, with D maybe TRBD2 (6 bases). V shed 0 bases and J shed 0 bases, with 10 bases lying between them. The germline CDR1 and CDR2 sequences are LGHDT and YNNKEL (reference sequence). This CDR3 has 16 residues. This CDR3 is CASSQDLGTSTDTQYF. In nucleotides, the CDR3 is TGTGCCAGCAGCCAAGACTTGGGGACTAGCACAGATACGCAGTATTTT.

In nucleotides, the CDR3 is TGCGCCAGCAGTCCGGGACTAGCGGGCTACAATGAGCAGTTCTTC. This encodes CASSPGLAGYNEQFF. J is TRBJ2-1 and V is TRBV10-1; 12 positions agree with TRBD2. V was clipped by 5 bases and J by 3 bases; unmatched bases: 2. This CDR3 has 15 residues. Germline V lookup: CDR1 WNHNN, CDR2 SYGVQD (reference sequence).